These 26 T cell receptor beta chains share one sample of origin, sequenced in a study of cytomegalovirus exposure and HLA in healthy donors. PCR primers comprised 60 Vbeta and 13 Jbeta primers. Method: immunoSEQ multiplex PCR; TCRdb's copy keeps in-frame clones and lacks some. The sample lists some 150,000 clones, 76% occurring once. The sample consisted of PBMCs. All receptors derive from a female donor in good health and CMV-seropositive.

This clone was detected only a few times. The V gene is TRBV27, the J gene TRBJ2-7; TRBD2 is a possible D gene (6 bases). Trimming pared 4 bases from V and 2 bases from J, leaving 12 bases between. Germline CDR1 and CDR2: MNHEY and SMNVEV (reference sequence). The length of the CDR3 is 14 residues. This chain's CDR3 is CASSSPGLTYEQYF. The DNA of the CDR3 is TGTGCCAGCAGTTCGCCGGGACTTACCTACGAGCAGTACTTC.

V usage is TRBV11-2 and J usage is TRBJ2-5; 8 bases fit TRBD1. V dropped 1 base and J dropped 2; count of bases not matched to a gene: 3. The CDR3 length is 15 residues. Germline V gene lookup returns CDR1 SGHAT and CDR2 FQNNGV. The chain's CDR3 is CASSLGGQGQETQYF. In DNA form, the CDR3 reads TGTGCCAGCAGCTTAGGTGGACAGGGACAAGAGACCCAGTACTTC. Drawing the rest from reference TRBV11-2 and TRBJ2-5, the complete variable domain is EAGVAQSPRYKIIEKRQSVAFWCNPISGHATLYWYQQILGQGPKLLIQFQNNGVVDDSQLPKDRFSAERLKGVDSTLKIQPAKLEDSAVYLCASSLGGQGQETQYFGPGTRLLVL.

This clone was found a few times. The chain links TRBV19 to TRBJ2-7, with 9 bases matching TRBD1. The germline gives CDR1 LNHDA, CDR2 SQIVND (reference sequence). V trimming: 6 bases; J trimming: 4 bases; junction bases outside the gene matches: 7. The CDR3 runs 14 residues. This chain's CDR3 is CASSGGQGAYEQYF. In nucleotides, the CDR3 is TGTGCCAGTAGCGGGGGACAGGGTGCGTACGAGCAGTACTTC.

The chain employs TRBV2 and TRBJ1-2, with D possibly matching TRBD1 (5 bases). The CDR3 runs to 20 residues. Germline loops: CDR1 SNHLY, CDR2 FYNNEI. The ends were cut back, 1 base at V and 3 bases at J, with 27 bases in the middle. CDR3 bases: TGTGCCAGCAGTGAAGGCAGGGTCGCTACCCAAGTCGGTTCAGACTATGGCTACACCTTC. Translated: CASSEGRVATQVGSDYGYTF.

The chain has TRBV15 and TRBJ1-4; D gene uncertain. The CDR3 consists of 16 residues. Germline V gene lookup returns CDR1 LNHNV and CDR2 YYDKDF (reference sequence). The V gene lost 1 base and the J gene lost 0 bases, with 9 bases spanning the gap. CDR3 sequence (DNA): TGTGCCACCAGCAGAGCTAGGGAGGCAACTAATGAAAAACTGTTTTTT. It is translated as CATSRAREATNEKLFF.

This clone appeared a single time. This chain links TRBV12-5 with TRBJ2-1; D unclear. The germline V gene has CDR1 LGHNT and CDR2 FRNRAP. The CDR3 sequence is 12 residues long. V lost 2 bases to trimming and J lost 7 bases, with 6 bases between them. The DNA of the CDR3 is TGTGCTAGTGGTTTGTGGGCTAATGAGCAGTTCTTC. It yields the protein CASGLWANEQFF.

The chain employs TRBV6-1 and TRBJ2-4; 8 nucleotides align to TRBD1. The CDR3 extends over 17 amino acids. Germline values: CDR1 MNHNS, CDR2 SASEGT. Trimming removed 2 bases from V and 0 bases from J; junction bases left unmatched: 6. The CDR3 nucleotides read TGTGCCAGCAGTGAAAAGGGGACAGGATTAGCCAAAAACATTCAGTACTTC. Encoded protein: CASSEKGTGLAKNIQYF.

The chain couples TRBV5-1 to TRBJ2-7; a weak D match, TRBD2 (5 bases). CDR3 length: 14 amino acids. The germline V gene has CDR1 SGHRS and CDR2 YFSETQ. Trimming took 2 bases from V and 6 from J, leaving 15 bases between them. The chain's CDR3 is CASSFTSPNTEQYF. The CDR3, as DNA: TGCGCCAGCAGCTTTACTAGTCCTAATACCGAGCAGTACTTC.

This rearrangement joins TRBV4-1 to TRBJ1-4, with D possibly TRBD1 on 5 matching bases. This CDR3 is built from 17 residues. Deletions cut 1 base from V and 4 bases from J, with 16 bases between. CDR1 and CDR2 (germline): MGHRA, YSYEKL. CDR3 nucleotide sequence: TGCGCCAGCAGCCAAGGTTTGGGGCCAGCTAATAATGAAAAACTGTTTTTT. This encodes CASSQGLGPANNEKLFF.

This clone turned up a few times. The CDR3 sequence: CASSPQGAVTGELFF. The DNA for the CDR3 is TGTGCCAGCTCACCTCAGGGGGCCGTTACCGGGGAGCTGTTTTTT. The chain recombines TRBV18 with TRBJ2-2, with 8 bases identical to TRBD1. The length of the CDR3 is 15 residues. Trimming cost V 3 bases and J 5 bases; bases outside gene matches: 5. Germline V gene lookup returns CDR1 KGHSH and CDR2 LQKENI.

The rearrangement links TRBV5-4 to TRBJ2-3; D unclear. The CDR3 consists of 13 residues. Germline V gene lookup returns CDR1 SGHNT and CDR2 YYREEE (reference sequence). V was cut by 5 bases and J by 2 bases, with 9 bases left in between. The CDR3 spells CASRAENTDTQYF. The CDR3 coding sequence is TGTGCCAGCAGGGCAGAAAACACAGATACGCAGTATTTT.

V gene TRBV7-3 combines with J gene TRBJ1-5; TRBD1 matches at 10 bases. This CDR3 region has 14 residues. V was clipped by 7 bases and J by 5 bases; unmatched bases: 5. Germline loops: CDR1 SGHTA, CDR2 FQGTGA. The CDR3 DNA sequence: TGTGCCAGCATTCCCGGGACAGGGGATCAGCCCCAGCATTTT. Translated, it gives CASIPGTGDQPQHF.

The V and J genes are TRBV19 and TRBJ2-1; the match to TRBD1 covers 8 bases. Germline V lookup: CDR1 LNHDA, CDR2 SQIVND (reference sequence). The CDR3 loop spans 12 amino acids. Trimming took 9 bases from V and 11 from J; bases not matched to a gene: 9. This CDR3 is CASRPRTGQQFF. CDR3 sequence (DNA): TGTGCCAGCCGACCAAGGACAGGGCAGCAGTTCTTC.

This chain links TRBV12-5 with TRBJ2-3, with 7 bases fitting TRBD1. The germline V gene encodes CDR1 LGHNT and CDR2 FRNRAP. The CDR3 has 14 amino acids. The ends lost 6 bases at V and 7 bases at J; junction bases unmatched: 10. The CDR3 protein is CASGQGLPVNTQYF. The CDR3 region has the DNA TGTGCTAGTGGACAGGGGCTGCCAGTGAATACGCAGTATTTT.

J is TRBJ2-5 and V is TRBV7-6; 11 bases line up with TRBD1. The CDR3 covers 17 residues. The germline gives CDR1 SGHVS, CDR2 FNYEAQ. After removal of 1 base from V and 4 bases from J, the junction contained 8 bases not matched to a gene. The CDR3 reads CASSLVAGTGGGETQYF. In DNA, the CDR3 is TGTGCCAGCAGCTTAGTTGCGGGGACAGGGGGAGGAGAGACCCAGTACTTC.

This clone has a single count. The CDR3 region has the DNA TGTGCCAGTAGTGCGGGACTAGCGGGATCCTACAATGAGCAGTTCTTC. Translating gives CASSAGLAGSYNEQFF. The rearrangement joins TRBV19 to TRBJ2-1; 13 bases agree with TRBD2. J gave up 1 base and V 5 bases, and 2 bases lay outside the gene matches. The CDR3 totals 16 residues. The germline V gene encodes CDR1 LNHDA and CDR2 SQIVND (reference sequence).

The chain recombines TRBV6-5 with TRBJ1-6; weak D call: TRBD1 (6 bases). V was cut by 4 bases and J by 7 bases, with 8 bases left in between. Germline V gives CDR1 MNHEY, CDR2 SVGAGI. The CDR3 is 13 amino acids. Written as DNA, the CDR3 is TGTGCCAGCAGTTTGGACAGAAATTCACCCCTCCACTTT. Protein: CASSLDRNSPLHF.

The count of this clone is one. This chain connects TRBV6-5 to TRBJ1-2, with TRBD1 as a possible D gene (5 bases). The V end lost 0 bases, the J end lost 3 bases, and 5 bases lay between the germline ends. The germline gives CDR1 MNHEY, CDR2 SVGAGI. There are 13 residues in the CDR3. The CDR3 DNA reads as TGTGCCAGCAGTTACTCGACAGACTATGGCTACACCTTC. Amino acid sequence: CASSYSTDYGYTF.

The chain joins TRBV7-9 to TRBJ1-2, with TRBD1 matching 8 bases. The CDR3 consists of 15 residues. The V gene's germline CDR1 is SEHNR and CDR2 FQNEAQ (reference sequence). The trim removed 5 bases at V and 4 bases at J, leaving 9 bases unmatched. The CDR3 DNA reads as TGTGCCAGCAGCCGTTCAGGGGGCGGCTCCTATGGCTACACCTTC. This codes for CASSRSGGGSYGYTF.

This clone was seen more than once but under ten times. CDR3 in amino acids: CASSLTAPASGNTIYF. The CDR3 DNA reads TGTGCCAGCAGCTTGACAGCGCCTGCTTCTGGAAACACCATATATTTT. J is TRBJ1-3 and V is TRBV11-3, with a tentative D call TRBD1 (5 bases). Trimming removed 3 bases from V and 1 base from J, with 13 bases in between. CDR1 is SGHNT, CDR2 YENEEA, per germline. CDR3 length: 16 amino acids.

This chain joins TRBV4-1 and TRBJ2-5; perhaps TRBD1 as D (6 bases). The CDR3 is 15 residues long. Germline CDR1 is MGHRA and CDR2 is YSYEKL. The V and J ends lost 3 bases and 3 bases respectively, with 14 bases between them. The DNA for the CDR3 is TGCGCCAGCAGCCATATCGCTCGGACAGAAGAGACCCAGTACTTC. Translation: CASSHIARTEETQYF.

In this sample, this clone turned up a few times. The chain has TRBV10-2 and TRBJ1-2, with D possibly TRBD1 on 6 matching bases. The ends were cut back, 3 bases at V and 8 bases at J, with 13 bases in the middle. The CDR3 spans 13 residues. The V gene's germline CDR1 is WSHSY and CDR2 SAAADI. The CDR3 nucleotides read TGCGCCAGCAGTGAAGGACAGAGAGGCGGCTACACCTTC. Translation gives CASSEGQRGGYTF.

The J gene is TRBJ2-7, the V gene TRBV2, with D perhaps TRBD1 (6 bases). CDR1 is SNHLY, CDR2 FYNNEI, per germline. The V gene lost 6 bases and the J gene lost 7 bases, with 19 bases spanning the gap. The CDR3 contains 14 residues. CDR3 sequence: CASRLVQGWGEQYF. In nucleotides, the CDR3 is TGTGCCAGCAGACTCGTACAGGGTTGGGGGGAGCAGTACTTC.

The CDR3 nucleotides are TGCGCCAGCAGCTTGGCGACTAGCGGGGGCTACGAGCAGTACTTC. Protein product: CASSLATSGGYEQYF. This sequence joins TRBV5-1 and TRBJ2-7; 12 nucleotides align to TRBD2. In germline, CDR1 is SGHRS, CDR2 YFSETQ. Losses at the gene ends were 0 bases for V and 3 bases for J; bases not matched to a gene: 1. CDR3 length: 15 residues.

This clone was counted a few times. The chain joins TRBV5-1 to TRBJ2-1; TRBD2 agrees at 9 bases. Germline loops: CDR1 SGHRS, CDR2 YFSETQ. The junction had 14 bases not matched to a gene; V was cut back by 2 bases and J by 8 bases. This CDR3 has 17 residues. The CDR3 nucleotides are TGCGCCAGCAGCTTAGGAAACTTAGCGGGAGCCAAAGATGAGCAGTTCTTC. Residues: CASSLGNLAGAKDEQFF.

The V and J genes are TRBV5-1 and TRBJ2-7; 7 positions agree with TRBD1. This CDR3 contains 16 residues. The germline CDR1 and CDR2 sequences are SGHRS and YFSETQ. Trimming removed 3 bases from V and 3 bases from J; junction bases left unmatched: 12. The CDR3 DNA is TGCGCCAGCAGCTACGGCCGGGACAGACAAAACTACGAGCAGTACTTC. Translating it yields CASSYGRDRQNYEQYF.